This T cell receptor (beta chain) was recovered during a study of blood T cell repertoires in COVID-19. TCRdb's copy holds only in-frame clones and misses some; the assay was immunoSEQ multiplex PCR. The data hold roughly 260,000 clones, with roughly four fifths observed a single time. The CDR3 is 15 amino acids. Germline V gene data show CDR1 as SGHAT and CDR2 as FQDESV (reference sequence). The ends were cut back, 5 bases at V and 1 base at J, with 15 bases in the middle. Note on this clone: Other DNA sequences in the same sample also yield this CDR3.

The chain joins TRBV11-1 to TRBJ2-7; a weak D match, TRBD1 (6 bases). Sequenced material: peripheral blood. This receptor was taken from a woman between 65 and 79 years old with acute or convalescent COVID-19. The CDR3 is CASSTGQSLSYEQYF. The CDR3, as DNA: TGTGCCAGCAGCACAGGGCAGTCCCTTTCCTACGAGCAGTACTTC.